This T cell receptor (beta chain) stems from a study of T-cell reconstitution after alpha-beta-depleted transplantation in children. Study-level findings and limits: After one year, T-cell counts and TCRbeta diversity mostly came from new T cells. Elevated TCRbeta diversity at day 60 was traced, in some patients, to surviving recipient T cells and thymic progenitors.

This clonotype was counted ten times or more. Its cognate antigen is unknown. CDR3 length: 12 amino acids. Germline V CDR1 and CDR2: DFQATT, SNEGSKA (reference sequence). Trimming took 0 bases from V and 5 from J, leaving 7 bases between them. This sample's TCRbeta library carried unique molecular identifier barcodes. Each CDR3 protein is one row after TCRdb ran MiXCR on the PCR reads. In the table there are 200,000 to 300,000 distinct CDR3 sequences, approximately 8.9% of which are singletons. The source is a male patient younger than 18 who had a stem cell transplant for acute lymphoblastic leukemia, so the T cells may come from the graft donor. The chain employs TRBV20-1 and TRBJ2-5; no firm D call. The sample was PBMCs, mostly from graft donor cells, taken 180 days after TCRalphabeta/CD19-depleted stem cell transplant. CDR3 sequence: CSARDLGETQYF. In nucleotides, the CDR3 is TGCAGTGCTAGAGATCTGGGGGAGACCCAGTACTTC.